These 32 T cell receptor beta chains were all obtained from the same sample, sequenced in a study of T cells expressing NK-cell markers. TCRdb re-called the 5' RACE reads, yielding one record per CDR3 amino acid sequence without DNA. With fewer than 200,000 distinct CDR3 sequences in the sample, the ten largest clones hold around a sixth. Source material: blood T cells: a sorted CD56 or NKG2C T cell subset, CD4+ or CD8+ T cells, or bulk PBMC T cells (not recorded which). The receptors originated from a woman aged 18 to 75 in good health.

The chain uses TRBV5-5 and TRBJ1-1; TCRdb outputs TRBD1, but without DNA this stays unchecked. The CDR3 is 14 amino acids. Germline V gene sequence: CDR1 SGHKS, CDR2 YYEKEE (reference sequence). The CDR3 region is CASRQQGGNTEAFF.

The chain links TRBV12-3 or TRBV12-4 to TRBJ2-7; TCRdb picks TRBD1, but there is no DNA to check that call. CDR3 length: 14 residues. CDR3 sequence: CASTMTGSIHEQYF.

The rearrangement joins TRBV4-2 to TRBJ2-7; checking the TCRdb D call of TRBD2 is not possible without DNA. The germline gives CDR1 LGHNA, CDR2 YNFKEQ. This CDR3 region has 18 residues. CDR3 sequence reads: CASSQDRRPGGPPYEQYF.

The chain couples TRBV5-5 to TRBJ2-3; TCRdb reports TRBD2, a call that lacks DNA to check it against. The length of the CDR3 is 15 residues. Germline V lookup: CDR1 SGHKS, CDR2 YYEKEE (reference sequence). CDR3 region: CASSFQLAGGDTQYF.

V and J are TRBV6-5 and TRBJ1-1. CDR3 length equals 14 residues. Germline lookup yields CDR1 MNHEY and CDR2 SVGAGI. The CDR3 sequence is CASSFMAGNTEAFF.

The chain links TRBV6-4 to TRBJ2-2; the TRBD1 assignment by TCRdb is unverifiable without DNA. The CDR3 totals 14 residues. Germline-derived CDR1 and CDR2 are MRHNA and SNTAGT. The CDR3 reads CASRLGGDTGELFF.

The chain uses TRBV20-1 and TRBJ2-6; TCRdb proposes TRBD1, but this gene call is untestable without DNA. CDR1 is DFQATT and CDR2 is SNEGSKA in the germline V gene (reference sequence). This CDR3 comprises 17 residues. The CDR3 is CSADPGQGYSGANVLTF.

V and J are TRBV7-2 and TRBJ2-7. Germline V lookup: CDR1 SGHTA, CDR2 FQGNSA. There are 11 residues in the CDR3. The CDR3 reads CASSRIYEQYF.

The rearrangement links TRBV15 to TRBJ2-7; without DNA, the TCRdb call of TRBD2 cannot be checked. Germline values: CDR1 LNHNV, CDR2 YYDKDF (reference sequence). The CDR3 covers 16 residues. The CDR3 sequence is CATSGWTSGDWYEQYF.

V and J are TRBV13 and TRBJ1-1; TCRdb's D gene call, TRBD1, goes unchecked for lack of DNA. The CDR3 runs to 16 residues. In germline, CDR1 is PRHDT, CDR2 FYEKMQ (reference sequence). CDR3 sequence: CASSPKSLDRATEAFF. The full variable domain, rest sourced from reference TRBV13 and TRBJ1-1, is AAGVIQSPRHLIKEKRETATLKCYPIPRHDTVYWYQQGPGQDPQFLISFYEKMQSDKGSIPDRFSAQQFSDYHSELNMSSLELGDSALYFCASSPKSLDRATEAFFGQGTRLTVV.

This chain connects TRBV20-1 to TRBJ2-7; TCRdb selects TRBD1, and the lack of DNA leaves this call unchecked. The CDR3 sequence is 15 residues long. CDR1 and CDR2 (germline): DFQATT, SNEGSKA (reference sequence). CDR3 residues: CSAEVASGGTYEQYF.

The rearrangement joins TRBV3-1 to TRBJ2-2; TCRdb outputs TRBD2, but without DNA this stays unchecked. The CDR3 is 15 residues long. The germline CDR1 and CDR2 sequences are LGHDT and YNNKEL (reference sequence). CDR3 residues: CASSQGLAATGELFF.

J is TRBJ1-1 and V is TRBV5-1; TCRdb's assignment of TRBD1 cannot be checked, as there is no DNA. CDR3 length equals 16 residues. Germline V gives CDR1 SGHRS, CDR2 YFSETQ. The CDR3 protein is CASSLGPQGSGTEAFF.

This sequence joins TRBV6-5 and TRBJ2-5. The V gene's germline CDR1 is MNHEY and CDR2 SVGAGI. There are 13 residues in the CDR3. CDR3 protein: CASSFIREETQYF.

The CDR3 sequence is CATSPGLAGGEQFF. The chain uses TRBV15 and TRBJ2-1; TCRdb returns TRBD2, unconfirmable since there is no DNA. CDR1 and CDR2 from the germline V gene are LNHNV and YYDKDF (reference sequence). The CDR3 runs to 14 residues.

This chain links TRBV4-1 with TRBJ1-5; the TCRdb D gene call, TRBD1, has no DNA to confirm it. This CDR3 spans 16 amino acids. Germline loops: CDR1 MGHRA, CDR2 YSYEKL. The CDR3 here is CASSQDKQGWGQPQHF.

The rearrangement uses TRBV7-9 and TRBJ2-2. This CDR3 contains 16 residues. From germline, CDR1 is SEHNR and CDR2 FQNEAQ (reference sequence). The CDR3 reads CASSLVAALNTGELFF.

V and J are TRBV7-9 and TRBJ2-2; TCRdb indicates TRBD2, and absent DNA this call remains unverified. Germline loops: CDR1 SEHNR, CDR2 FQNEAQ (reference sequence). This CDR3 is 14 amino acids long. CDR3: CASRGAGAPGELFF.

V usage is TRBV25-1 and J usage is TRBJ1-1; TCRdb names TRBD1, which stays unverified in the absence of DNA. Germline V lookup: CDR1 MGHDK, CDR2 SYGVNS. This CDR3 is 14 amino acids long. CDR3: CASSGQGSGTEAFF.

The chain couples TRBV5-1 to TRBJ2-3; the D gene TCRdb calls, TRBD1, cannot be checked with no DNA. The CDR3 loop spans 16 amino acids. CDR1 and CDR2 from the germline V gene are SGHRS and YFSETQ. The CDR3 loop reads CASRSFGDISSDTQYF. The whole variable domain, filled in from reference TRBV5-1 and TRBJ2-3, reads KAGVTQTPRYLIKTRGQQVTLSCSPISGHRSVSWYQQTPGQGLQFLFEYFSETQRNKGNFPGRFSGRQFSNSRSEMNVSTLELGDSALYLCASRSFGDISSDTQYFGPGTRLTVL.

The V and J genes are TRBV7-2 and TRBJ2-1; TCRdb's D gene call, TRBD1, goes unchecked for lack of DNA. The CDR3 spans 15 residues. CDR1 and CDR2 from the germline V gene are SGHTA and FQGNSA. CDR3: CASSLAQGQFYEQFF.

This chain joins TRBV20-1 and TRBJ2-7. This CDR3 has 15 amino acids. CDR1 and CDR2 (germline): DFQATT, SNEGSKA (reference sequence). This chain's CDR3 is CSARGPRSSPYEQYF.

The genes are TRBV7-9 and TRBJ2-7; the TRBD1 assignment by TCRdb is unverifiable without DNA. CDR3 size: 17 residues. Germline CDR1 SEHNR, CDR2 FQNEAQ (reference sequence). CDR3 loop: CASSLGLYTGILYEQYF.

The V and J genes are TRBV10-3 and TRBJ2-7; TCRdb indicates TRBD2, and absent DNA this call remains unverified. This CDR3 has 12 residues. CDR1 and CDR2 from the germline V gene are ENHRY and SYGVKD. CDR3 region: CAISEGSSEQYF.

This chain connects TRBV27 to TRBJ1-1; checking the TCRdb D call of TRBD1 is not possible without DNA. This CDR3 is 17 amino acids long. Germline V CDR1 and CDR2: MNHEY, SMNVEV (reference sequence). CDR3 amino acids: CASSLIRGARESTEAFF.

This chain joins TRBV20-1 and TRBJ2-3; TCRdb reports TRBD2, a call that lacks DNA to check it against. The CDR3 contains 14 residues. The V gene's germline CDR1 is DFQATT and CDR2 SNEGSKA (reference sequence). The CDR3 sequence: CSVMRGEGTDTQYF.

CDR3 sequence: CASSKAPRQVTTEAFF. V usage is TRBV21-1 and J usage is TRBJ1-1; TCRdb picks TRBD1, but there is no DNA to check that call. TRBV21-1 is assigned pseudogene status. CDR3 size: 16 residues.

The genes are TRBV29-1 and TRBJ2-7; checking the TCRdb D call of TRBD2 is not possible without DNA. This CDR3 has 14 amino acids. CDR1 is SQVTM, CDR2 ANQGSEA, per germline. This CDR3 reads CSVLTSGKSYEQYF.

CDR3 residues: CASSFQGSVYGYTF. This sequence joins TRBV11-2 and TRBJ1-2; TCRdb's D gene call, TRBD1, goes unchecked for lack of DNA. CDR3 size: 14 residues. From germline, CDR1 is SGHAT and CDR2 FQNNGV.

The chain is built from TRBV7-9 and TRBJ2-7; TCRdb reports TRBD1, a call that lacks DNA to check it against. CDR3 length equals 13 residues. Germline V gene data show CDR1 as SEHNR and CDR2 as FQNEAQ (reference sequence). The CDR3 loop reads CASSPGGNYEQYF.

The gene calls are TRBV7-2 and TRBJ1-3; no DNA is available, so the TRBD1 call from TCRdb remains unchecked. The germline gives CDR1 SGHTA, CDR2 FQGNSA. The CDR3 has 15 residues. CDR3 loop: CASSRQGYSGNTIYF.

The rearrangement links TRBV12-3 or TRBV12-4 to TRBJ2-5; TCRdb proposes TRBD2, but this gene call is untestable without DNA. The length of the CDR3 is 15 residues. This CDR3 reads CASSSTLAGEETQYF.